This T cell receptor (beta chain) was documented in a study of breast tumors, draining lymph nodes, adjacent tissues. TCRdb itself ran the multiplex PCR reads through MiXCR, one entry per CDR3 protein. The table lists approximately 90,000 distinct CDR3 sequences, approximately 31% of them singletons. The CDR3 has 18 amino acids. Germline CDR1 and CDR2: SEHNR and FQNEAQ (reference sequence). V was pared by 8 bases and J by 5 bases, with 28 bases between. The lymph nodes were axillary draining lymph nodes from breast cancer patients. This chain links TRBV7-9 with TRBJ2-1, with D tentatively TRBD2 (6 bases). Specimen: axillary lymph node tissue. The clonotype originates from a female donor with breast cancer. Some clones in this sample may be carry-over from other donors' samples. The CDR3 loop is CASRDSLWSSGQDNEQFF. For the CDR3, the DNA is TGTGCCAGCCGGGACTCGCTCTGGTCCAGCGGCCAAGACAATGAGCAGTTCTTC.